The present entry profiles one T cell receptor beta chain with its context. No antigen is known for it. The entry originates in a study of a mutant IDH1 vaccine in newly diagnosed glioma. As for the study in general: Eight vaccinations were given in weeks 1, 3, 5, 7, 11, 15, 19 and 23. Males made up about 60% and females 37.5% of treated patients, whose mean age was approximately 43 years. General study results and limits: Among all patients, vaccine-induced immune responses occurred in around 93%.

Sample time point: week 11, during vaccination. With topical imiquimod, each dose of the vaccine consisted of 300 ug of mutant IDH1 20-mer peptide. Donor tumors were new WHO grade 3 or 4 IDH1-mutant, ATRX-lost astrocytomas. Method: immunoSEQ multiplex PCR; TCRdb's copy keeps in-frame clones and lacks some. In the table there are 20,000 to 25,000 clones, around 70% of which are singletons. The CDR3 consists of 15 residues. The V gene's germline CDR1 is KGHSH and CDR2 LQKENI. Losses at the gene ends were 3 bases for V and 0 bases for J; bases not matched to a gene: 5. The V and J genes are TRBV18 and TRBJ2-7, with TRBD1 matching over 7 bases. This clonotype originated in a man aged 18 to 30 with glioma. Some clones in this sample may be carry-over from other donors' samples. The sequencing used peripheral blood mononuclear cells (PBMCs), collected from a glioma patient whose treatment included an IDH1 peptide vaccine. This CDR3 reads CASSPLGQSSYEQYF. The CDR3 DNA follows: TGTGCCAGCTCACCGCTGGGACAGTCCTCCTACGAGCAGTACTTC.